A single T cell receptor (beta chain) is shown here with its context. No antigen is known for it. The CDR3 length is 17 residues. V shed 0 bases and J 5 bases; nucleotides not matched to a gene: 11. These data originate in a study of shared clonotypes between healthy human individuals. Study conclusions and caveats: Despite large depth, sorted-subset datasets appeared incompletely sequenced. Among the subsets, naive ones generally showed larger estimated richness than memory ones.

Sequencing was performed with immunoSEQ multiplex PCR; in TCRdb, only in-frame clones are kept and a portion is missing. The sample has more than 2 million clones, around 95% seen once. Material: naive CD4+ T cells sorted from blood. Subset described: CD45RA+ positively selected. The clonotype comes from a man aged 18 to 29 in good health. This chain links TRBV23-1 with TRBJ1-1, with 8 bases aligning to TRBD1. TRBV23-1 is placed among ORFs of uncertain function. DNA of the CDR3: TGCGCCAGCAGTCAATCGAAGTCAGGGGGCGGGTGTACTGAAGCTTTCTTT. This encodes CASSQSKSGGGCTEAFF.